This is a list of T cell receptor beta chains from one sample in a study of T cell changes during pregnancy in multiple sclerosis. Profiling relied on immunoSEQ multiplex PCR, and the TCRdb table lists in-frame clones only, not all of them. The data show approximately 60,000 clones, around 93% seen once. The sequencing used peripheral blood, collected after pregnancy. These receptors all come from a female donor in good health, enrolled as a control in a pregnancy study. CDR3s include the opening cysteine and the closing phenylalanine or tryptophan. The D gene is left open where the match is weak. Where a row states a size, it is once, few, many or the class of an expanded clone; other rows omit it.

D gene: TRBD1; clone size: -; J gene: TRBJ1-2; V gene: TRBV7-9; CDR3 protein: CASSSFDRGGNGYTF; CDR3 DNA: TGTGCCAGCAGCTCGTTCGACAGGGGGGGGAATGGCTACACCTTC
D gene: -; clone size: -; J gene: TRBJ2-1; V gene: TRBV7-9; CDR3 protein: CASSSFQGTKQFF; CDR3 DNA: TGTGCCAGCAGCTCCTTCCAGGGGACTAAGCAGTTCTTC
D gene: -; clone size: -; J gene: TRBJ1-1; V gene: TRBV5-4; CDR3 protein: CASSSDTQGSYTEAFF; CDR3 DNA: TGTGCCAGCAGCTCGGATACCCAGGGATCGTACACTGAAGCTTTCTTT
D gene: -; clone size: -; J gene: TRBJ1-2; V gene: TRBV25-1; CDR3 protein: CASRTGVYGYTF; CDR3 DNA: TGTGCCAGCAGGACAGGTGTCTATGGCTACACCTTC
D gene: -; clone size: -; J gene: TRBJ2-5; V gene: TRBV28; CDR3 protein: CAITGPRGETQYF; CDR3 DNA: TGTGCCATCACCGGGCCTAGAGGGGAGACCCAGTACTTC
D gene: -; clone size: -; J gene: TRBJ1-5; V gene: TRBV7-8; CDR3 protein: CASSPRDTHNQPQHF; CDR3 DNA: TGTGCCAGCAGCCCTCGGGACACACACAATCAGCCCCAGCATTTT
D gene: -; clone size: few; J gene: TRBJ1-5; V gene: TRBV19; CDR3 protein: CASSMPYYQPQHF; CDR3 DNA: TGTGCCAGTAGTATGCCCTACTATCAGCCCCAGCATTTT
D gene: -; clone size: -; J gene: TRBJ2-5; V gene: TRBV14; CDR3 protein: CASSQGTVAFEETQYF; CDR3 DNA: TGTGCCAGCAGCCAAGGGACAGTTGCCTTTGAAGAGACCCAGTACTTC
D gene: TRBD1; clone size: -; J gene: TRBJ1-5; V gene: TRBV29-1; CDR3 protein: CSVGLGTGGYQPQHF; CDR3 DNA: TGCAGCGTGGGGCTGGGGACAGGGGGATATCAGCCCCAGCATTTT
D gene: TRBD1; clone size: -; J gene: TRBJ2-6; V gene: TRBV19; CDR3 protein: CASSRQGNSGANVLTF; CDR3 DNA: TGTGCCAGTAGTCGACAGGGCAACTCTGGGGCCAACGTCCTGACTTTC
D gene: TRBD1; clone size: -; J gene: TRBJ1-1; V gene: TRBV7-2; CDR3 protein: CASSLDRTGVNTEAFF; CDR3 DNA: TGTGCCAGCAGCTTAGATAGGACAGGAGTGAACACTGAAGCTTTCTTT
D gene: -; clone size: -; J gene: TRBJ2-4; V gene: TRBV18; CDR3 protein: CASSPDNNIQYF; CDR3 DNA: TGTGCCAGCTCACCAGACAACAACATTCAGTACTTC
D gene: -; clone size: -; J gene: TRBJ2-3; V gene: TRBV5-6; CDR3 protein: CASSPGTDTQYF; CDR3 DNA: TGTGCCAGCAGCCCGGGGACAGATACGCAGTATTTT
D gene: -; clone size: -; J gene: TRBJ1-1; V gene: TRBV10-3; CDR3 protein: CAIMSSGENTEAFF; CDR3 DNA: TGTGCCATCATGTCGTCGGGGGAGAACACTGAAGCTTTCTTT